This entry features one TCR beta chain sequence. Here immunoSEQ multiplex PCR was the method, and the copy in TCRdb shows in-frame clones only, minus some. The table has around 260,000 clones, 70% to 90% seen once; the top ten hold roughly 4%. Germline V lookup: CDR1 LNHDA, CDR2 SQIVND (reference sequence). The V and J ends lost 3 bases and 7 bases respectively, with 16 bases between them. This CDR3 has 15 amino acids. This sample is part of a study of blood T cell repertoires in COVID-19. For the study at large: COVID-19 samples collected from the United States, Italy and Spain covered acute and convalescent phases. PBMCs, B-cell-depleted T cells, or T cells were the source of the cDNA or gDNA that made up the material.

Study members were between about 18 and 100 years old and lived in 24 US regions. Participant-reported clinical history was the basis for cohort assignment. This chain joins TRBV19 and TRBJ2-1, with D possibly being TRBD2 (6 bases). Material: PBMCs or T cells enriched from blood (not recorded which). The TCR was taken from a woman aged 25 to 39 who had recovered from COVID-19. CDR3 loop: CASSMAGGTLNEQFF. The CDR3 DNA reads as TGTGCCAGTAGTATGGCAGGCGGGACCTTAAATGAGCAGTTCTTC.